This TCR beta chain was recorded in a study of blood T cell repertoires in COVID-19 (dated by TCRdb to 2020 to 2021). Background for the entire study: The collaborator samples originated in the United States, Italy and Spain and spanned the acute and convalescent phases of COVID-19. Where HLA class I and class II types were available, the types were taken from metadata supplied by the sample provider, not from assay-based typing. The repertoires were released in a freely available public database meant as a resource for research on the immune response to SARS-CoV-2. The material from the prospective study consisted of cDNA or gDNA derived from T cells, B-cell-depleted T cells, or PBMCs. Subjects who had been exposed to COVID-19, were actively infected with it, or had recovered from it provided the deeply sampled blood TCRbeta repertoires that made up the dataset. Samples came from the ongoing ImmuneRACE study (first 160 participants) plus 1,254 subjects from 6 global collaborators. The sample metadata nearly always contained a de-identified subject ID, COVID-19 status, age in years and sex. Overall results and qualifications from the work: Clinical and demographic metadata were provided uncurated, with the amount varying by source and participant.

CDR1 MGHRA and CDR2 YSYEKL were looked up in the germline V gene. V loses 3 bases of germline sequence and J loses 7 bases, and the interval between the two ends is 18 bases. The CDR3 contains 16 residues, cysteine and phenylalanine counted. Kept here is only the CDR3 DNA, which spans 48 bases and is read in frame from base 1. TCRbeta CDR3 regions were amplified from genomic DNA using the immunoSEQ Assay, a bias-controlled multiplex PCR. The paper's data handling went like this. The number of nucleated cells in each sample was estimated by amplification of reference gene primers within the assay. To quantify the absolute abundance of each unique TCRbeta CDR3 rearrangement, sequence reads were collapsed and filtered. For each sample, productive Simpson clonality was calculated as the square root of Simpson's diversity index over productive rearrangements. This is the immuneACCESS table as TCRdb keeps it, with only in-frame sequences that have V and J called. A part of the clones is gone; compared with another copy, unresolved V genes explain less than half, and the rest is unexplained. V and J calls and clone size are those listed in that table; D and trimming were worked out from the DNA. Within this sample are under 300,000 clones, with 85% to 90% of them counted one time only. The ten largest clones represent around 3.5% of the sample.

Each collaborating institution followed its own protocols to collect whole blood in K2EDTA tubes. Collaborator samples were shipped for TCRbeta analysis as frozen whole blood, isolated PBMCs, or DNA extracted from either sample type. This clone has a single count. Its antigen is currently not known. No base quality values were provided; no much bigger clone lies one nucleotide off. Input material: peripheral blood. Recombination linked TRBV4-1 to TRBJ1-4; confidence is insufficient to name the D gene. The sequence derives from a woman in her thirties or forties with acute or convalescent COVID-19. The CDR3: CASSQKSAGSGEKLFF. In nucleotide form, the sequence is TGCGCCAGCAGCCAGAAGTCGGCGGGGTCGGGTGAAAAACTGTTTTTT.